This T cell receptor beta chain was profiled in a study of T cell clonality in common variable immunodeficiency. The method was immunoSEQ multiplex PCR; TCRdb's version includes in-frame clones alone and lacks a portion of them. The specimen has roughly 57,000 clones, none found just once. A word on this clone: Its specificity is not known. Read data end 3 residues before the CDR3 end; the end is taken from the germline J gene.

Germline values: CDR1 SGHVS, CDR2 FNYEAQ. This CDR3 region has 12 residues. General study findings and limits: Compared with controls, CVID subjects had fewer shared TCRbeta clones. Fewer deletions and N-nucleotide insertions were reportedly seen in common variable immunodeficiency TCR beta sequences.

Source material: peripheral blood mononuclear cells. The J gene is TRBJ1-2, the V gene TRBV7-6; D gene uncertain. The clonotype was recovered from a person aged 18 to 69 in good health. CDR3 DNA, as far as it was read: TGTGCCAGCAGCTTAGCAGACAATGAC. Encoded protein: CASSLADND. The CDR3 as a whole reads CASSLADNDYTF.